The 22 T cell receptor beta chains listed next were all sequenced from one sample in a study of neoadjuvant anti-PD-1 for oral cavity cancer. The sample's time point: after neoadjuvant nivolumab, at surgical resection. Profiled with immunoSEQ multiplex PCR; TCRdb holds only in-frame clones, not every one. The repertoire holds around 37,000 clones, with roughly two fifths as singletons. The sample consisted of tumor tissue, taken after nivolumab (anti-PD-1) treatment. The receptors derive from a person aged 35-79 years with oral cavity squamous cell carcinoma.

This chain joins TRBV30 and TRBJ1-2; 10 bases align to TRBD1. Germline V gene lookup returns CDR1 GTSNPN and CDR2 SVGIG (reference sequence). V lost 6 bases to trimming and J lost 4 bases; unmatched junction nucleotides: 8. The CDR3 sequence is 14 residues long. The CDR3 region has the DNA TGTGCCTGCACAGGACAGGGGGGGTTCTATGGCTACACCTTC. This gives the protein CACTGQGGFYGYTF.

In its sample, this clone was seen a few times. V is TRBV6-5 and J is TRBJ1-1, with a weak D call TRBD1 (5 bases). Germline lookup yields CDR1 MNHEY and CDR2 SVGAGI. The V and J ends lost 4 bases and 1 base respectively, with 7 bases between them. This CDR3 is built from 13 residues. The CDR3 region has the DNA TGTGCCAGCAGTTTCCAGGGGAACACTGAAGCTTTCTTT. It is translated as CASSFQGNTEAFF.

This clone was observed a handful of times. CDR3 sequence (DNA): TGTGCCAGCAGTGTTTCTTATTCACCCCTCCACTTT. Translation gives CASSVSYSPLHF. V is TRBV2 and J is TRBJ1-6, with D unclear. The CDR3 sequence is 12 residues long. Germline V gives CDR1 SNHLY, CDR2 FYNNEI. Trimming removed 4 bases at V and 8 bases at J, with 6 bases between.

The chain combines TRBV9 with TRBJ2-3; D is undetermined. Per germline, CDR1 SGDLS and CDR2 YYNGEE. This CDR3 spans 13 amino acids. Trimming removed 5 bases from V and 0 bases from J, with 7 bases in between. CDR3 residues: CASRETSTDTQYF. CDR3 in DNA: TGTGCCAGCAGAGAGACTAGCACAGATACGCAGTATTTT.

V and J are TRBV7-8 and TRBJ1-1; D unresolved. Deletions cut 0 bases from V and 1 base from J, with 9 bases between. Germline V CDR1 and CDR2: SGHVS, FQNEAQ. This CDR3 comprises 15 residues. The CDR3 is CASSLAAWRNTEAFF. The CDR3 nucleotides are TGTGCCAGCAGCTTAGCTGCCTGGAGGAACACTGAAGCTTTCTTT.

The chain employs TRBV27 and TRBJ2-1, with TRBD2 as a possible D gene (6 bases). CDR3 size: 16 residues. The V and J ends lost 0 bases and 4 bases respectively, with 13 bases between them. The V gene's germline CDR1 is MNHEY and CDR2 SMNVEV (reference sequence). The CDR3 is CASSLSVTRVYNEQFF. The CDR3 nucleotides are TGTGCCAGCAGTTTATCAGTGACTAGAGTATACAATGAGCAGTTCTTC.

This chain uses TRBV7-9 with TRBJ1-5; TRBD1 aligns across 7 bases. CDR1 and CDR2 (germline): SEHNR, FQNEAQ (reference sequence). V gave up 5 bases and J gave up 7 bases; unmatched junction bases: 8. This CDR3 is built from 14 residues. CDR3 residues: CASSPGTARQPQHF. The CDR3 DNA follows: TGTGCCAGCAGCCCAGGGACAGCAAGGCAGCCCCAGCATTTT.

The gene calls are TRBV30 and TRBJ1-2; D is unresolved. V shed 0 bases and J shed 7 bases, with 9 bases lying between them. The CDR3 runs to 12 residues. Germline V gene data show CDR1 as GTSNPN and CDR2 as SVGIG (reference sequence). DNA of the CDR3: TGTGCCTGGAGTGTAGGGCGCGGTGGCTACACCTTC. Translation: CAWSVGRGGYTF.

This clone is medium-sized in the sample. The chain has TRBV30 and TRBJ1-1; D remains unclear. Trimming removed 8 bases from V and 0 bases from J, with 10 bases in between. The CDR3 contains 12 residues. Germline V gene lookup returns CDR1 GTSNPN and CDR2 SVGIG (reference sequence). CDR3 loop: CARDGVNTEAFF. CDR3 DNA sequence: TGTGCCCGCGACGGGGTGAACACTGAAGCTTTCTTT. The whole variable domain, filled in from reference TRBV30 and TRBJ1-1, reads SQTIHQWPATLVQPVGSPLSLECTVEGTSNPNLYWYRQAAGRGLQLLFYSVGIGQISSEVPQNLSASRPQDRQFILSSKKLLLSDSGFYLCARDGVNTEAFFGQGTRLTVV.

The chain combines TRBV27 with TRBJ2-5, with TRBD2 matching over 8 bases. The CDR3 is 13 residues long. J gave up 7 bases and V 3 bases, and 4 bases lay outside the gene matches. Germline V gene data show CDR1 as MNHEY and CDR2 as SMNVEV (reference sequence). CDR3 loop: CASSFGGGWTQYF. CDR3 in DNA: TGTGCCAGCAGTTTTGGCGGGGGGTGGACCCAGTACTTC.

This clone was seen many times. This chain joins TRBV9 and TRBJ2-1; 10 bases fit TRBD2. The CDR3 length is 17 residues. J lost 3 bases, V lost 0 bases, and 6 bases had no gene match. Germline-derived CDR1 and CDR2 are SGDLS and YYNGEE. The CDR3 here is CASSVGLAGGFYNEQFF. As DNA, the CDR3 is TGTGCCAGCAGCGTAGGGTTAGCGGGAGGTTTCTACAATGAGCAGTTCTTC.

The chain couples TRBV11-2 to TRBJ2-1; 9 bases fit TRBD1. Germline values: CDR1 SGHAT, CDR2 FQNNGV. The CDR3 is made up of 16 amino acids. V dropped 4 bases and J dropped 6; count of bases not matched to a gene: 10. In nucleotides, the CDR3 is TGTGCCAGCAGCTCGATCGCGGGACAGGGTAGCAATGAGCAGTTCTTC. Translation: CASSSIAGQGSNEQFF.

The chain carries TRBV9 and TRBJ1-4; unclear D gene. The CDR3 loop spans 12 amino acids. The germline V and J ends were trimmed by 4 bases and 8 bases, with 9 bases remaining between them. Germline CDR1 is SGDLS and CDR2 is YYNGEE. Written as DNA, the CDR3 is TGTGCCAGCAGCCCCCTTCAAGAAAAACTGTTTTTT. Its translation is CASSPLQEKLFF.

In this sample, this clone turned up a few times. The chain recombines TRBV6-5 with TRBJ2-5; D is unclear. V was clipped by 5 bases and J by 4 bases, with 8 bases between them. The CDR3 runs to 12 residues. Per germline, CDR1 MNHEY and CDR2 SVGAGI. For the CDR3, the DNA is TGTGCCAGCAGTAAAACTCGAGAGACCCAGTACTTC. Translating it yields CASSKTRETQYF.

The chain has TRBV9 and TRBJ1-1, with no clear D. Trimming took off 1 base at V and 1 base at J, with 5 bases between the two ends. Germline V gene sequence: CDR1 SGDLS, CDR2 YYNGEE. The CDR3 has 13 amino acids. The CDR3 DNA reads as TGTGCCAGCAGCGTACAACAGAACACTGAAGCTTTCTTT. As protein: CASSVQQNTEAFF.

The CDR3 region is CASSLTAGGNEKLFF. CDR3 coding DNA: TGTGCCAGCAGCTTGACTGCGGGGGGCAATGAAAAACTGTTTTTT. This chain links TRBV5-4 with TRBJ1-4; possibly TRBD1 for D (6 bases). Germline CDR1 SGHNT, CDR2 YYREEE (reference sequence). Deletions cut 1 base from V and 5 bases from J, with 12 bases between. The CDR3 has 15 amino acids.

There are a few counts of this clone. The rearrangement joins TRBV6-1 to TRBJ2-1; D is unresolved. Deletions cut 2 bases from V and 0 bases from J, with 8 bases between. Germline V gene data show CDR1 as MNHNS and CDR2 as SASEGT. CDR3 length: 15 amino acids. The CDR3 loop is CASSEIVSSYNEQFF. The CDR3 DNA reads TGTGCCAGCAGTGAAATAGTGAGCTCCTACAATGAGCAGTTCTTC.

The chain links TRBV2 to TRBJ1-5, with 7 bases fitting TRBD1. In germline, CDR1 is SNHLY, CDR2 FYNNEI. The CDR3 is 14 residues long. Trimming took 5 bases from V and 0 from J; bases not matched to a gene: 1. In nucleotides, the CDR3 is TGTGCCAGCAGTAGGGACAGTAGCAATCAGCCCCAGCATTTT. This translates into CASSRDSSNQPQHF.

The chain has TRBV7-9 and TRBJ2-7; 9 positions agree with TRBD1. The germline CDR1 and CDR2 sequences are SEHNR and FQNEAQ (reference sequence). V was clipped by 4 bases and J by 3 bases; unmatched bases: 7. The CDR3 is made up of 15 amino acids. This chain's CDR3 is CASSSHGGQGYEQYF. In nucleotides, the CDR3 is TGTGCCAGCAGCTCCCATGGGGGACAGGGCTACGAGCAGTACTTC.

This clone showed up just a few times. The chain employs TRBV6-4 and TRBJ2-2; D unresolved. The length of the CDR3 is 11 residues. V was shortened by 9 bases and J by 8 bases, with 10 bases between the two germline ends. Germline V lookup: CDR1 MRHNA, CDR2 SNTAGT. The CDR3 is CASYAVGELFF. In DNA form, the CDR3 reads TGTGCCAGTTACGCCGTTGGGGAGCTGTTTTTT.

The chain uses TRBV28 and TRBJ1-5; D is uncertain. Germline V CDR1 and CDR2: MDHEN, SYDVKM. The CDR3 is 13 residues long. V lost 5 bases and J lost 0, with 5 bases in between. As DNA, the CDR3 is TGTGCCAGCAGTCCGGATAGCAATCAGCCCCAGCATTTT. This encodes CASSPDSNQPQHF.

The V and J genes are TRBV28 and TRBJ1-2; D is undetermined. CDR1 and CDR2 from the germline V gene are MDHEN and SYDVKM. Trimming took 5 bases from V and 5 from J, leaving 9 bases between them. CDR3 length: 12 residues. The CDR3 loop reads CASSVRGYGYTF. CDR3 DNA sequence: TGTGCCAGCAGTGTCCGGGGTTATGGCTACACCTTC.